The clone carrying this TCR beta chain occurred a few times. Its target is unknown. Each individual donor underwent a draw of ten milliliters of peripheral blood. Per sample, no less than 5 micrograms of total RNA were extracted. Alongside a J-beta primer mix, a sample-barcoded 5' primer served in a second PCR lasting roughly 6 to 11 cycles. One entry per CDR3 protein, called by TCRdb with MiXCR from the 5' RACE reads. The profile shows over 1,500,000 distinct CDR3 sequences, 39% of them singletons. V lost 3 bases to trimming and J lost 2 bases; unmatched junction nucleotides: 15. Per germline, CDR1 SGHRS and CDR2 YFSETQ. There are 18 residues in the CDR3. The sample originates from a study of blood T cells in healthy people across ages. Overall study: Template switching recovered approximately one barcoded beta molecule for every two T cells.

Whole-study findings and limits: Higher naive T cell percentage went strongly together with higher TCR beta diversity.

The chain links TRBV5-1 to TRBJ1-2; TRBD1 matches at 8 bases. Input material: blood. The clonotype was recovered from a human donor in good health. CDR3 in amino acids: CASSSGYSEDRGNYGYTF. The CDR3 DNA follows: TGCGCCAGCAGCTCCGGATACTCCGAAGACAGGGGAAACTATGGCTACACCTTC. The full variable domain, completed using reference TRBV5-1 and TRBJ1-2, is KAGVTQTPRYLIKTRGQQVTLSCSPISGHRSVSWYQQTPGQGLQFLFEYFSETQRNKGNFPGRFSGRQFSNSRSEMNVSTLELGDSALYLCASSSGYSEDRGNYGYTFGSGTRLTVV.